This T cell receptor (beta chain) was captured by sequencing in a study of T-cell memory formation after mild COVID-19. Turning to the study itself: TCR clusters largely stayed donor specific.

TCRdb redid the calling of the 5' RACE reads with MiXCR, one entry per CDR3 protein. The sample lists tens of thousands of distinct CDR3 sequences; around a quarter were seen once. Germline CDR1 and CDR2: MGHRA and YSYEKL. Trimming took 4 bases from V and 5 from J; bases not matched to a gene: 8. CDR3 length equals 16 residues. A note on this clonotype: Its matching antigen is unknown.

Regarding the study as a whole: The study found contracting CD4+ clones mainly in CM and EM and contracting CD8+ clones in EMRA. The second-wave clones peaking on day 37 were not confirmed as SARS-CoV-2-specific. Day 15 to 85 contracting clones showed balanced CD4/CD8; later expanders leaned CD4+.

The gene calls are TRBV4-1 and TRBJ2-2; the match to TRBD1 covers 9 bases. The clonotype originates from a man between 18 and 35 years old who had mild COVID-19 (a few samples of this study predate the infection). Cell type and time point are not known. Input material: PBMCs or a T cell subset sorted from them (not recorded which). DNA for the CDR3: TGCGCCAGCAGCCGAGAAACAGGGGGCAATACCGGGGAGCTGTTTTTT. Amino acids: CASSRETGGNTGELFF.